This section outlines one T cell receptor beta chain sequence together with its context. No cognate antigen has been identified for it. Base qualities are not provided; no much larger clone lies one nucleotide away. Reading from cysteine to phenylalanine, the CDR3 counts 14 amino acids. The retained sequence is limited to the CDR3, 42 bases, with the frame set at the first base. Trimming at the junction amounts to 5 bases on V and 3 bases on J, and the germline ends lie 13 bases apart. Based on the germline V gene, the CDR1 and CDR2 sequences are MGHRA and YSYEKL. These data are taken from a study of blood T cells in healthy people across ages (dated by TCRdb to the mid-2010s). Concerning the study at large: In model experiments, template switching captured about one uniquely barcoded TCR beta cDNA molecule for every two T cells. To track age-related changes in TCR beta repertoire diversity, the study relied on deep sequencing normalized with unique cDNA molecular identifiers. The donors were divided into four age groups: young (average around 16 years), middle-aged (under 40), aged (about 56) and long-lived (more than 75). To avoid experimental bias, donors of different ages were distributed randomly across sequencing lanes. Using the same blood draw, the study looked at two additional independent replicas of 1 million unique cDNA reads for two donors, one aged 18 to 30 and the other aged 80 or older.

What the study reported, not specific to this receptor: Conclusive comparison of naive and antigen-experienced compartments was prevented by the profiling of bulk unsorted PBMCs. There was a strong correlation between observed TCR beta diversity and the percentage of naive T cells measured by flow cytometry. Estimates of total diversity based on one million sequenced T cells were considered lower bounds and underestimates. Observed TCR beta diversity per million T cells fell roughly linearly with age, and a significant reduction was already apparent by age roughly 41. Because the CMV infection status of the donors was unknown, age-related changes in expanded clonotypes may potentially have been confounded. Compared with the aged group, the long-lived group had more naive CD4+ T cells, fewer expanded clones and increased TCR diversity, suggesting age selection.

Library preparation was by 5' RACE. TCRdb lists the instrument as Illumina HiSeq 2500. A second about 7 to 11 cycle PCR used a sample-barcoded 5' primer and a J-beta primer mix. A unique molecular identifier was introduced onto each TCR beta cDNA molecule by a template-switch 5' adaptor carrying 12 random nucleotides. Each sample yielded at least 2.5 million CDR3-containing paired-end reads. First-strand cDNA was synthesized from all RNA with the Mint cDNA synthesis kit, primed by a TRBC-specific oligonucleotide. Following uracil-DNA glycosylase treatment, all cDNA underwent a first 18-cycle PCR with the universal primers M1SS and BC2_uni_R. The published analysis was carried out like this. Each sample was normalized by randomly selecting 1 million high-quality reads, each carrying a distinct molecular identifier. Instead of being binned into consensus sequences, reads that shared molecular identifiers were thrown out. CDR3 identification, clonotype clustering and error correction used MiTCR with a Q25 quality threshold and the strictest error-elimination algorithm. A nonparametric unseen species model with Euler transformation was used to estimate lower-bound total TCR beta diversity. TCRdb took the public reads, trimmed them with fastp at Q25, ran MiXCR for clone calling and kept in-frame beta chains. Each CDR3 protein gets just one entry, which takes the most common genes and DNA from the rows behind it. These V and J calls rely on TCRdb rather than the paper's analysis. Within this sample are 920,000 or so distinct CDR3 sequences, with 40% to 50% of them counted one time only. The top ten clones comprise approximately 17% of the sample.

Donors were under 40 systemically healthy Caucasian individuals from Russia aged roughly 6 to 90 years. Each donor gave 8 to 10 milliliters of peripheral blood, drawn into EDTA-treated Vacutainer tubes. Ficoll-Paque density-gradient centrifugation was used to isolate PBMCs, with at least 6.5 million per sample. Total RNA was extracted from PBMCs with Trizol reagent, with at least 5.5 micrograms obtained per sample. Naive CD45RAhigh/CD27high T cell percentages were measured by flow cytometry on a PBMC aliquot from every donor. This TCR was recovered from a woman aged 60-70 years in good health. The sample consisted of blood. This receptor chain uses TRBV4-1 and TRBJ2-5, with the D call perhaps TRBD1 or TRBD2, each one matching 5 bases. The CDR3 has the sequence CASSFGTDKETQYF. Here is the DNA: TGCGCCAGCAGCTTCGGGACCGATAAAGAGACCCAGTACTTC.